This T cell receptor (beta chain) was found in a study of blood T cells in healthy people across ages. Primed by a sample-barcoded 5' primer and a J-beta primer mix, a second PCR proceeded for roughly 6 to 12 cycles. TCRdb recomputed calls from the 5' RACE reads with MiXCR, one row per CDR3 protein. In the table there are 600,000 to 1,000,000 distinct CDR3 sequences, roughly 64% of which are singletons. The origin of this receptor is a young man in good health. Specimen: blood.

Written as DNA, the CDR3 is TGTGCCAGCAGTCGGGACAGCAACCAAGAGACCCAGTACTTC. The encoded protein is CASSRDSNQETQYF. The J gene is TRBJ2-5, the V gene TRBV12-3 or TRBV12-4; 7 bases are shared with TRBD1. J gave up 0 bases and V 5 bases, and 3 bases lay outside the gene matches. This CDR3 has 14 residues.